The rows below give T cell receptor beta chains drawn from one sample of a study of molecular identifiers for immune sequencing clone quantification. TCRdb reprocessed the PCR reads via MiXCR and lists one record per CDR3 protein. The sample contains about 640,000 distinct CDR3 sequences, just under 20% of which appear only once. Sequencing was performed on naive CD8+ T cells from blood, with Jurkat cell RNA spiked in. These receptors were taken from a human donor in good health. Some libraries in this study had Jurkat cell RNA spiked in. Each CDR3 is given with its conserved first and last residue. Fields, in order: D gene, CDR3 length, J gene, clone size, V gene, CDR3 DNA, CDR3 protein. D genes are given only for firm matches. Part of the rows lack a size; the others show once, few, many or a class for expanded clones.

>TRBD2|15|TRBJ2-3|many|TRBV4-3
TGCGCCAGCAGCCAAGTGGCGGGGGGGCCAGATACGCAGTATTTT
CASSQVAGGPDTQYF
>NA|14|TRBJ2-7|NA|TRBV6-1
TGTGCCAGCAGTGCCATACAGGAAACCTACGAGCAGTACTTC
CASSAIQETYEQYF
>NA|14|TRBJ2-3|many|TRBV6-6
TGTGCCAGCAGCTCCGGTCCGGGAACAGATACGCAGTATTTT
CASSSGPGTDTQYF
>TRBD1|18|TRBJ1-2|many|TRBV15
TGTGCCACCAGCAGAGCCCGGGGACAGGGAGCGGGGGACTATGGCTACACCTTC
CATSRARGQGAGDYGYTF
>TRBD1|13|TRBJ2-1|many|TRBV29-1
TGCAGCGTACGACAGGGGTCCTACAATGAGCAGTTCTTC
CSVRQGSYNEQFF
>NA|15|TRBJ2-7|many|TRBV20-1
TGCAGTGCTAGAGATATGGCCGGGAGTGTTTACGAGCAGTACTTC
CSARDMAGSVYEQYF
>TRBD2|16|TRBJ2-5|many|TRBV15
TGTGCCACCAGCATAGGGACTAGCGGCCACGGGGAGACCCAGTACTTC
CATSIGTSGHGETQYF
>TRBD1|14|TRBJ2-7|many|TRBV29-1
TGCAGCGTTGTTGAGACAGGGGCACCCTACGAGCAGTACTTC
CSVVETGAPYEQYF
>TRBD1|14|TRBJ1-5|many|TRBV5-6
TGTGCCAGCAGCTTTGGACAGGCCAATCAGCCCCAGCATTTT
CASSFGQANQPQHF
>NA|14|TRBJ2-7|NA|TRBV20-1
TGCAGTGCTACCTCCCCCCAGAGAGCCTACGAGCAGTACTTC
CSATSPQRAYEQYF
>NA|10|TRBJ2-7|many|TRBV30
TGTGCCTGGAGTGGATACGAGCAGTACTTC
CAWSGYEQYF
>TRBD1|15|TRBJ2-1|NA|TRBV5-6
TGTGCCAGCAGCTTGGGGACAGGGGAGGGGAATGAGCAGTTCTTC
CASSLGTGEGNEQFF
>TRBD1|15|TRBJ2-7|NA|TRBV5-8
TGTGCCAGCAGCTTGCAATTTGGACAGGAATACGAGCAGTACTTC
CASSLQFGQEYEQYF
>TRBD1|16|TRBJ2-1|few|TRBV9
TGTGCCAGCAGCGGCCGGGACAGTACGAAACGATATGAGCAGTTCTTC
CASSGRDSTKRYEQFF
>NA|15|TRBJ2-2|few|TRBV27
TGTGCCAGCAGTTTGGGCAGGCAGAACACCGGGGAGCTGTTTTTT
CASSLGRQNTGELFF
>NA|15|TRBJ2-5|many|TRBV6-1
TGTGCCAGCAGTGAAATGCGGGACAGCCAAGAGACCCAGTACTTC
CASSEMRDSQETQYF
>NA|13|TRBJ1-2|many|TRBV6-5
TGTGCCAGCAGATTACAGGATAACTATGGCTACACCTTC
CASRLQDNYGYTF
>NA|14|TRBJ2-2|many|TRBV7-9
TGTGCCAGCACCGCGCCGAGGTCTGCCGGGGAGCTGTTTTTT
CASTAPRSAGELFF
>TRBD1|16|TRBJ1-6|NA|TRBV7-9
TGTGCCAGCAGCTTAGCACAGGGGCAGGTTAATTCACCCCTCCACTTT
CASSLAQGQVNSPLHF
>NA|12|TRBJ1-1|many|TRBV30
TGTGCCTGGAGTTGGGTAAACACTGAAGCTTTCTTT
CAWSWVNTEAFF
>NA|11|TRBJ1-2|few|TRBV2
TGTGCCAGCAGGGAACTGGGTAGCTACACCTTC
CASRELGSYTF